One and the same sample provided the 30 T cell receptor beta chains below, sequenced in a study of shared clonotypes between healthy human individuals. Profiling relied on immunoSEQ multiplex PCR, and the TCRdb table lists in-frame clones only, not all of them. The sample records 550,000 to 800,000 clones, around 91% being singletons. Material: memory CD8+ T cells from PBMCs. The subset denotes: CD45RO+ cells pooled with CCR7-negative TemRA cells. All receptors derive from a man aged 18 to 35 in good health. Some clones in this sample may be carry-over from other donors' samples.

The chain links TRBV19 to TRBJ1-1; no clear D gene. V lost 2 bases and J 0 bases, leaving 10 bases between the germline ends. Germline V gene data show CDR1 as LNHDA and CDR2 as SQIVND (reference sequence). This CDR3 region has 15 residues. The CDR3: CASSIRGDVNTEAFF. The CDR3 DNA is TGTGCCAGTAGTATAAGAGGAGATGTGAACACTGAAGCTTTCTTT.

This clone was detected only once. The chain uses TRBV11-2 and TRBJ2-1; D remains ambiguous. Germline V lookup: CDR1 SGHAT, CDR2 FQNNGV. This CDR3 spans 17 amino acids. The ends were cut back, 0 bases at V and 3 bases at J, with 15 bases in the middle. This CDR3 is CASSLDRSRYIYNEQFF. In nucleotides, the CDR3 is TGTGCCAGCAGCTTAGATCGGTCGCGATACATCTACAATGAGCAGTTCTTC.

The chain carries TRBV19 and TRBJ2-1; 9 nucleotides align to TRBD2. The CDR3 has 18 amino acids. Germline CDR1 is LNHDA and CDR2 is SQIVND (reference sequence). V lost 4 bases and J lost 0; bases outside the gene matches: 10. This CDR3 reads CASSTWASGAGSYNEQFF. CDR3 sequence (DNA): TGTGCCAGTAGTACTTGGGCTAGCGGGGCCGGCTCCTACAATGAGCAGTTCTTC.

In its sample, this clone was seen once. This CDR3 is CASSFSGTGSYYEQYF. The CDR3 nucleotides are TGTGCCAGCAGCTTTAGCGGGACAGGTTCTTACTACGAGCAGTACTTC. The chain joins TRBV11-2 to TRBJ2-7; tentatively, D is TRBD1 or TRBD2 (8 bases each). Trimming removed 3 bases at V and 3 bases at J, with 18 bases between. Germline values: CDR1 SGHAT, CDR2 FQNNGV. The CDR3 has 16 residues.

This CDR3 reads CASSQTGFTEAFF. The CDR3 DNA reads as TGTGCCAGCAGTCAGACAGGGTTCACTGAAGCTTTCTTT. The rearrangement uses TRBV6-5 and TRBJ1-1; TRBD1 matches 7 bases. The CDR3 is 13 residues long. CDR1 MNHEY and CDR2 SVGAGI come from the germline V gene. Losses at the gene ends were 5 bases for V and 4 bases for J; bases not matched to a gene: 4.

The V gene is TRBV27, the J gene TRBJ2-1, with D possibly TRBD2 on 6 matching bases. The germline gives CDR1 MNHEY, CDR2 SMNVEV (reference sequence). The CDR3 sequence is 15 residues long. Trimming shortened V by 3 bases and J by 5 bases, and 14 bases separated the two germline ends. The CDR3 sequence is CASSFWEAGNNEQFF. The DNA of the CDR3 is TGTGCCAGCAGTTTTTGGGAGGCAGGCAACAATGAGCAGTTCTTC.

The rearrangement joins TRBV6-1 to TRBJ2-1, with D possibly matching TRBD2 (5 bases). The CDR3 contains 14 residues. Germline V CDR1 and CDR2: MNHNS, SASEGT. Trimming took 7 bases from V and 5 from J, leaving 15 bases between them. The CDR3 is CASMRLPEDNEQFF. The CDR3 DNA reads as TGTGCCAGCATGAGACTACCGGAGGACAATGAGCAGTTCTTC.

The rearrangement uses TRBV5-1 and TRBJ2-3, with D maybe TRBD1 (6 bases). The germline gives CDR1 SGHRS, CDR2 YFSETQ. Trimming took off 4 bases at V and 4 bases at J, with 10 bases between the two ends. The CDR3 sequence is 13 residues long. The CDR3, as DNA: TGCGCCAGCAGCACGGACAGCGCAGATACGCAGTATTTT. Protein sequence: CASSTDSADTQYF.

Comments on this clone: At one end the junction does not follow the germline gene, possibly because of a read error. The chain recombines TRBV19 with TRBJ1-2, with 7 bases fitting TRBD1. The CDR3 is made up of 14 amino acids. CDR1 LNHDA and CDR2 SQIVND come from the germline V gene (reference sequence). The CDR3, as DNA: TGTGCCAGTAGCATAGGGGGACAGCATCCTGGCTACACCTTC. As protein: CASSIGGQHPGYTF.

The chain couples TRBV4-1 to TRBJ2-7; no clear D. The germline V and J ends were trimmed by 1 base and 4 bases, with 11 bases remaining between them. From germline, CDR1 is MGHRA and CDR2 YSYEKL. This CDR3 is 14 amino acids long. The CDR3 DNA follows: TGCGCCAGCAGCCAAGGGGCCGTCAGGTACGAGCAGTACTTC. Its translation: CASSQGAVRYEQYF.

This clone appeared a few times. This chain connects TRBV10-3 to TRBJ1-1; no clear D. CDR3 size: 13 residues. V shed 8 bases and J shed 0 bases, with 10 bases lying between them. CDR1 and CDR2 from the germline V gene are ENHRY and SYGVKD. CDR3 nucleotide sequence: TGTGCCATCTTAGCGCCAATGAACACTGAAGCTTTCTTT. Its protein product is CAILAPMNTEAFF.

The chain joins TRBV4-1 to TRBJ2-7; maybe TRBD1 (5 bases). V lost 3 bases, J lost 4 bases, and 31 bases lay in between. The CDR3 loop spans 20 amino acids. Germline values: CDR1 MGHRA, CDR2 YSYEKL. This CDR3 is CASSQEPNFRRGVLWYEQYF. The CDR3 coding sequence is TGCGCCAGCAGCCAGGAACCAAATTTTCGTAGGGGCGTACTTTGGTACGAGCAGTACTTC.

This clone was detected only a few times. The chain links TRBV10-3 to TRBJ2-7; 7 positions match TRBD2. The length of the CDR3 is 11 residues. V gave up 6 bases and J gave up 12 bases; unmatched junction bases: 8. The V gene's germline CDR1 is ENHRY and CDR2 SYGVKD. This CDR3 is CAIRASGARYF. CDR3 sequence (DNA): TGTGCCATCAGAGCTAGCGGAGCAAGGTACTTC.

This chain connects TRBV11-3 to TRBJ2-1, with D tentatively TRBD1 or TRBD2 (6 bases each). Germline values: CDR1 SGHNT, CDR2 YENEEA. Trimming removed 7 bases from V and 9 bases from J, with 37 bases in between. The CDR3 runs to 20 residues. CDR3 residues: CASTPDPLGMGGEVYAEQFF. The DNA of the CDR3 is TGTGCCAGCACCCCCGACCCCCTTGGAATGGGGGGCGAGGTATACGCTGAGCAGTTCTTC.

This chain joins TRBV5-1 and TRBJ2-7; no clear D gene. CDR3 length equals 15 residues. V was pared by 0 bases and J by 1 base, with 11 bases between. Germline V CDR1 and CDR2: SGHRS, YFSETQ. The CDR3 reads CASSLEVGLSYEQYF. CDR3 bases: TGCGCCAGCAGCTTGGAGGTGGGCCTTTCCTACGAGCAGTACTTC.

The chain uses TRBV15 and TRBJ1-5, with D hard to call. V was trimmed by 0 bases and J by 3 bases, leaving 9 bases between them. Germline V gene data show CDR1 as LNHNV and CDR2 as YYDKDF (reference sequence). The CDR3 loop spans 15 amino acids. The CDR3 DNA sequence: TGTGCCACCAGCAGAGATGGGGAAAACAATCAGCCCCAGCATTTT. It codes for CATSRDGENNQPQHF.

This sequence joins TRBV10-1 and TRBJ1-1; tentative D call: TRBD1 (6 bases). Between the trimmed V and J ends, which lost 0 bases and 5 bases, there was a span of 10 bases. The CDR3 extends over 14 amino acids. Germline V CDR1 and CDR2: WNHNN, SYGVQD (reference sequence). The DNA for the CDR3 is TGCGCCAGCAGTGAGTCGAAGGGGGGGACTGAAGCTTTCTTT. Protein product: CASSESKGGTEAFF.

The chain couples TRBV9 to TRBJ1-1; 10 bases match TRBD1. Germline CDR1 is SGDLS and CDR2 is YYNGEE. Losses at the gene ends were 0 bases for V and 3 bases for J; bases not matched to a gene: 5. The CDR3 is made up of 16 amino acids. The CDR3, as DNA: TGTGCCAGCAGCGTAGGTGAAGGGACAGGGGACACTGAAGCTTTCTTT. This gives the protein CASSVGEGTGDTEAFF.

V is TRBV10-2 and J is TRBJ2-7; 9 nucleotides match TRBD2. With 2 bases clipped from V and 4 bases from J, the junction kept 3 bases outside the gene matches. Looked up from germline, CDR1 is WSHSY and CDR2 is SAAADI. The CDR3 is 14 residues long. In nucleotides, the CDR3 is TGCGCCAGCAGTGAGGCGGGAGGGAGGTACGAGCAGTACTTC. Translated, it gives CASSEAGGRYEQYF.

The chain has TRBV4-3 and TRBJ2-7; 7 nucleotides match TRBD2. Germline CDR1 and CDR2: LGHNA and YSLEER. The CDR3 length is 15 residues. The V gene end was trimmed by 2 bases and the J gene end by 3 bases; junction bases not matched to a gene: 7. CDR3 bases: TGCGCCAGCAGCCAATGGGGAGCGGGAAGCTACGAGCAGTACTTC. Its translation is CASSQWGAGSYEQYF.

V usage is TRBV2 and J usage is TRBJ2-7, with 11 bases lining up with TRBD2. The V and J ends lost 5 bases and 7 bases, in that order; junction bases with no gene match: 10. CDR3 size: 15 residues. Germline CDR1 is SNHLY and CDR2 is FYNNEI. CDR3 sequence (DNA): TGTGCCAGCAGTTCTAGCGGGAGGCGGGGGGGTGAGCAGTACTTC. Protein: CASSSSGRRGGEQYF.

This chain links TRBV28 with TRBJ2-1; D is possibly TRBD1 (5 bases). Trimming removed 6 bases at V and 2 bases at J, with 20 bases between. Germline V lookup: CDR1 MDHEN, CDR2 SYDVKM. There are 17 residues in the CDR3. The CDR3 sequence: CASSIAPRQRTYNEQFF. The CDR3 nucleotides read TGTGCCAGCAGCATCGCTCCCAGACAGCGCACCTACAATGAGCAGTTCTTC.

This clone was seen only once. This chain uses TRBV28 with TRBJ2-1; 8 bases map to TRBD2. Per germline, CDR1 MDHEN and CDR2 SYDVKM. CDR3 size: 14 residues. The V segment lost 3 bases and the J segment 15 bases; nucleotides outside the gene matches: 13. Written as DNA, the CDR3 is TGTGCCAGCAGTTTTACAGCGGGAGCCCTATCGTTGTTCTTC. It is translated as CASSFTAGALSLFF.

With respect to this clone: At the DNA level, this CDR3 is encoded by other sequences in the same sample as well. V usage is TRBV7-2 and J usage is TRBJ2-3; 8 positions match TRBD2. The CDR3 runs 17 residues. Germline trimming cut 3 bases from V and 1 base from J; bases unmatched to any gene: 9. Germline V lookup: CDR1 SGHTA, CDR2 FQGNSA. The CDR3 nucleotides read TGTGCCAGCAGCTTCCCTCTAAGCGGGAGTCGCACAGATACGCAGTATTTT. Protein: CASSFPLSGSRTDTQYF.

V gene TRBV27 combines with J gene TRBJ2-1; TRBD2 agrees at 7 bases. Germline-derived CDR1 and CDR2 are MNHEY and SMNVEV (reference sequence). This CDR3 is 11 amino acids long. CDR3 amino acids: CESWGGNEQFF. CDR3 sequence (DNA): TGTGAGAGTTGGGGGGGAAATGAGCAGTTCTTC.

The chain recombines TRBV6-1 with TRBJ1-2, with no clear D. Per germline, CDR1 MNHNS and CDR2 SASEGT. The CDR3 consists of 10 residues. V shed 7 bases and J shed 4 bases, with 4 bases lying between them. DNA of the CDR3: TGTGCCAGCAATTTCTATGGCTACACCTTC. This codes for CASNFYGYTF.

This clone was detected only once. V and J are TRBV7-9 and TRBJ1-2, with D uncertain. Germline V gene data show CDR1 as SEHNR and CDR2 as FQNEAQ (reference sequence). The CDR3 covers 16 residues. Trimming removed 5 bases from V and 3 bases from J, with 19 bases in between. As DNA, the CDR3 is TGTGCCAGCAGCCCGGCGCATCCGGGGTTGGACTATGGCTACACCTTC. Its translation is CASSPAHPGLDYGYTF.

This chain links TRBV29-1 with TRBJ1-2; D perhaps matches TRBD1 (5 bases). Per the germline V gene, CDR1 is SQVTM and CDR2 is ANQGSEA. CDR3 length: 13 amino acids. V was trimmed by 7 bases and J by 1 base, leaving 13 bases between them. The CDR3 sequence: CSAPMGDNYGYTF. The CDR3 DNA follows: TGCAGCGCCCCAATGGGGGATAACTATGGCTACACCTTC.

Points on this clone: Other DNA sequences in this specimen translate into the identical CDR3. CDR3 in amino acids: CASSFSGNEQYF. DNA for the CDR3: TGTGCCAGCAGTTTTTCAGGTAACGAGCAGTACTTC. The genes are TRBV27 and TRBJ2-7; no clear D gene. Trimming removed 3 bases at V and 5 bases at J, with 8 bases between. This CDR3 is built from 12 residues. Germline loops: CDR1 MNHEY, CDR2 SMNVEV (reference sequence).

This clone was observed a single time. This rearrangement joins TRBV15 to TRBJ2-7; D is perhaps TRBD1 or TRBD2 (6 bases each). This CDR3 contains 15 residues. The V end lost 2 bases, the J end lost 3 bases, and 14 bases lay between the germline ends. Germline V gene sequence: CDR1 LNHNV, CDR2 YYDKDF (reference sequence). As DNA, the CDR3 is TGTGCCACCAGCAGATCCGGGGGCAGGGGCTACGAGCAGTACTTC. It is translated as CATSRSGGRGYEQYF.